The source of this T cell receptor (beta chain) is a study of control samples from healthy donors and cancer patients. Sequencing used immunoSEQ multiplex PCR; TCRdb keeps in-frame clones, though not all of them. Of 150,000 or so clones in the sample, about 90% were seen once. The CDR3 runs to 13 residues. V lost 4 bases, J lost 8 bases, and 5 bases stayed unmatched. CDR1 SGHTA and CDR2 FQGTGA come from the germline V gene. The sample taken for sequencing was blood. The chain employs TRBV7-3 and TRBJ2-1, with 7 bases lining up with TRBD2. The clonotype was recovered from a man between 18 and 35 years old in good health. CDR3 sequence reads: CASSWNGGYEQFF. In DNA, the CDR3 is TGTGCCAGCAGCTGGAACGGGGGGTATGAGCAGTTCTTC.